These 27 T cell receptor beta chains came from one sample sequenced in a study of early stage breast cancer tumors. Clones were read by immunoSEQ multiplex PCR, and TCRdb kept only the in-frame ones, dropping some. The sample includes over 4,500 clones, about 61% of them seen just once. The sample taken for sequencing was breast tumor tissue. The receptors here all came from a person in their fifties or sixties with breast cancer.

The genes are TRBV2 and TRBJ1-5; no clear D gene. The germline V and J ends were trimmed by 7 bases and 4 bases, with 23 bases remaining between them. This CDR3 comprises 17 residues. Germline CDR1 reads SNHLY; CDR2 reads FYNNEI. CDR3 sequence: CASTPRVPGRLNQPQHF. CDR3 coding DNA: TGTGCCAGCACCCCCCGGGTCCCGGGCAGGCTAAATCAGCCCCAGCATTTT.

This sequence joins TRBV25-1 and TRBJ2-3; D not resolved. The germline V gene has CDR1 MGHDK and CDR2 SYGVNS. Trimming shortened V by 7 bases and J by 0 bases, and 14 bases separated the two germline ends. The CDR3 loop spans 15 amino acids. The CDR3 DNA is TGTGCCAGCAATCGACTGCCGGGTAGCACAGATACGCAGTATTTT. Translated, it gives CASNRLPGSTDTQYF.

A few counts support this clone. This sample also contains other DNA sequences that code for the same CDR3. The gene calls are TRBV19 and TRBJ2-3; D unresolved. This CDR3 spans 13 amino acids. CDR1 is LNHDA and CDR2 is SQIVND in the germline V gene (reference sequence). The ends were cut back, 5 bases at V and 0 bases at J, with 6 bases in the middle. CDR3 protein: CASSPGSTDTQYF. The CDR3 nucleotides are TGTGCCAGTAGTCCCGGGAGCACAGATACGCAGTATTTT.

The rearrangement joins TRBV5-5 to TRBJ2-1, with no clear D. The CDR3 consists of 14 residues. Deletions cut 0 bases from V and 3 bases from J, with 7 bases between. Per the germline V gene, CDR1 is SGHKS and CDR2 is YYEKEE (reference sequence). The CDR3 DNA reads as TGTGCCAGCAGCTTGGTCCCGGACTACAATGAGCAGTTCTTC. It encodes CASSLVPDYNEQFF.

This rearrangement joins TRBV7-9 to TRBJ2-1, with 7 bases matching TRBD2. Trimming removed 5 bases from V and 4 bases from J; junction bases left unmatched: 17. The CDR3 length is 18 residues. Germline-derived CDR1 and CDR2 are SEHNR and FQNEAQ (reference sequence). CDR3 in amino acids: CASSRLTSRRIQYNEQFF. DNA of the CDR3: TGTGCCAGCAGCCGGCTGACTAGCCGACGGATCCAATACAATGAGCAGTTCTTC.

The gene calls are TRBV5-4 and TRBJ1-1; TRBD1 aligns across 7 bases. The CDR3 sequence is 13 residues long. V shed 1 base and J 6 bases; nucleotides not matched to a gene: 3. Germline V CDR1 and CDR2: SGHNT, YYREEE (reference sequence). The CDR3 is CASSLRQGAEAFF. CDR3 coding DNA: TGTGCCAGCAGCTTGAGGCAGGGGGCTGAAGCTTTCTTT.

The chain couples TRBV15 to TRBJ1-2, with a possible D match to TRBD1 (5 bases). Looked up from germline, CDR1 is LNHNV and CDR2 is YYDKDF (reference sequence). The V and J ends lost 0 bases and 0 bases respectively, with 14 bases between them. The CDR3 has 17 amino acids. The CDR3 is CATSRDRTWGANYGYTF. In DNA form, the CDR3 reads TGTGCCACCAGCAGAGATAGAACATGGGGCGCTAACTATGGCTACACCTTC.

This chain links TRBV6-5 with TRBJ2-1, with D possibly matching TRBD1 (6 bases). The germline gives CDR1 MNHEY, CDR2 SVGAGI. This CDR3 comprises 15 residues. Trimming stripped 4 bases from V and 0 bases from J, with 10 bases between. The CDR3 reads CASSSRQVSYNEQFF. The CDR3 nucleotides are TGTGCCAGCAGTTCAAGACAGGTCTCCTACAATGAGCAGTTCTTC.

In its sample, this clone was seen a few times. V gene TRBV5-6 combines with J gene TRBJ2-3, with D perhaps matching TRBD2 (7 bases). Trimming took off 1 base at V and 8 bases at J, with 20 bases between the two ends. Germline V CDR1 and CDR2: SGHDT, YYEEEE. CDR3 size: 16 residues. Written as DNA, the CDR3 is TGTGCCAGCAGCTTGAGTGGGGCGGGGGCGGCCCCTACGCAGTATTTT. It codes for CASSLSGAGAAPTQYF.

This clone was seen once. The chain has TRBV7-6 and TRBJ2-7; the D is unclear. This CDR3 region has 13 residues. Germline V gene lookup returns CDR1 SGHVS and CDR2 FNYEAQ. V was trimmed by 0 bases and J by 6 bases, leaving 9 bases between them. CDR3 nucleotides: TGTGCCAGCAGCTTAGCCGGTCCCTCCGAGCAGTACTTC. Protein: CASSLAGPSEQYF.

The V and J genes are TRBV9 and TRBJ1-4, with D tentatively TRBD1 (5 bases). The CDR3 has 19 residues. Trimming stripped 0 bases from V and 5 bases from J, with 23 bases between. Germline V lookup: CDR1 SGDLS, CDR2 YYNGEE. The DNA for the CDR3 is TGTGCCAGCAGCGTAGACCCCCGCTCAGGGTTGTTAGGGAATGAAAAACTGTTTTTT. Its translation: CASSVDPRSGLLGNEKLFF.

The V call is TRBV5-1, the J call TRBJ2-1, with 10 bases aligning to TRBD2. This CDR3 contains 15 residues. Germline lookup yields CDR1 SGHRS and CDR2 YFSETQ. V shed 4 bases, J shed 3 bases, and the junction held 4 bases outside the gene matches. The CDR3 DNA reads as TGCGCCAGCAGCAACGGACTAGCGGTCTACAATGAGCAGTTCTTC. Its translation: CASSNGLAVYNEQFF.

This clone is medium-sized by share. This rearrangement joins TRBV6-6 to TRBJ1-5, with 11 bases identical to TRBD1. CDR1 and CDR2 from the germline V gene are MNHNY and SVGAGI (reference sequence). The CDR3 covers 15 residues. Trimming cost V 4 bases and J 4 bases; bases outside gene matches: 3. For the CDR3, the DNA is TGTGCCAGCAGTTCGGGACAGGGGGAAAATCAGCCCCAGCATTTT. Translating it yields CASSSGQGENQPQHF.

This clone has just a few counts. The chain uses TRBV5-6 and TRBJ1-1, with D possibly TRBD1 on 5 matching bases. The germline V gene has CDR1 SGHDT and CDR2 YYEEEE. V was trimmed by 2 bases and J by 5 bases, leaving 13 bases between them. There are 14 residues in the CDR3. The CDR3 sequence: CASSFKGRRTEAFF. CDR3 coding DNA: TGTGCCAGCAGCTTTAAGGGACGGAGGACTGAAGCTTTCTTT.

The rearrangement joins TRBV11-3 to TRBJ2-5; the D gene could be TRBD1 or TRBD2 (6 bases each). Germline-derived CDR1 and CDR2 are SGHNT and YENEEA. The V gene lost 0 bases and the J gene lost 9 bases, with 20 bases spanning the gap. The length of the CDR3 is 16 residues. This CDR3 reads CASSLDPGAGPKAQYF. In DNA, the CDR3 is TGTGCCAGCAGCTTAGATCCGGGGGCGGGACCGAAGGCCCAGTACTTC.

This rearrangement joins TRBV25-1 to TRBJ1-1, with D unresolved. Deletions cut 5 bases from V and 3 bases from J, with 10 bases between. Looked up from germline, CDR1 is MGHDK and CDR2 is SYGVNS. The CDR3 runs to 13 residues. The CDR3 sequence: CASSWKWDTEAFF. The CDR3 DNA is TGTGCCAGCAGTTGGAAATGGGACACTGAAGCTTTCTTT.

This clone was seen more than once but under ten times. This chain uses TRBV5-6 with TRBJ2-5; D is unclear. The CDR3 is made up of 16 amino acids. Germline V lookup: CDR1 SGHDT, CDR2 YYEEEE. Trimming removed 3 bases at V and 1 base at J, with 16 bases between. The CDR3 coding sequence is TGTGCCAGCAGCTCGAATAGACGGATACTCCAAGAGACCCAGTACTTC. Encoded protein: CASSSNRRILQETQYF.

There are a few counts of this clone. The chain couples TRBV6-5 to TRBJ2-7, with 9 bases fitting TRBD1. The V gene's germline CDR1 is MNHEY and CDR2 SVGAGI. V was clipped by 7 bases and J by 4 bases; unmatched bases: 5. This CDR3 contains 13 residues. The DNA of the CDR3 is TGTGCCAGCACAGGGACAGGGCAGTACGAGCAGTACTTC. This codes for CASTGTGQYEQYF.

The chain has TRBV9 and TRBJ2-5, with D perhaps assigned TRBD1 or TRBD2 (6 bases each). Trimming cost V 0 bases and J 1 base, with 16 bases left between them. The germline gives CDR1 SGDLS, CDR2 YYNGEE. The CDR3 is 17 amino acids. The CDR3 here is CASSVEGGLSTQETQYF. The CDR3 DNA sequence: TGTGCCAGCAGCGTAGAAGGGGGGCTCTCAACCCAAGAGACCCAGTACTTC.

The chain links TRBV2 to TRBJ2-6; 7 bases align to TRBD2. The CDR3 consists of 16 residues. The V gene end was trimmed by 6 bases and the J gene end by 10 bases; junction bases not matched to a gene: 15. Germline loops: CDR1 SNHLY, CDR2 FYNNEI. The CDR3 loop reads CASSATLSGTKNVLTF. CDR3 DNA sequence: TGTGCCAGCAGCGCAACACTATCCGGGACTAAAAACGTCCTGACTTTC.

DNA for the CDR3: TGTGCCAGCAGCGTCACAGGGGGCACTGAAGCTTTCTTT. Amino acid sequence: CASSVTGGTEAFF. The genes are TRBV25-1 and TRBJ1-1; TRBD1 matches at 8 bases. J was trimmed by 4 bases and V by 6 bases; bases with no gene match: 4. This CDR3 has 13 residues. CDR1 is MGHDK and CDR2 is SYGVNS in the germline V gene.

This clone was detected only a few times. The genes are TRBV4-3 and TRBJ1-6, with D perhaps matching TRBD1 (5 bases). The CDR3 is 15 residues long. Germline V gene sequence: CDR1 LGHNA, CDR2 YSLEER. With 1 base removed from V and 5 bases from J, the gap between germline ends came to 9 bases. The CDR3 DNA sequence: TGCGCCAGCAGCCAAGCGATAGGGGATAATTCACCCCTCCACTTT. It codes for CASSQAIGDNSPLHF.

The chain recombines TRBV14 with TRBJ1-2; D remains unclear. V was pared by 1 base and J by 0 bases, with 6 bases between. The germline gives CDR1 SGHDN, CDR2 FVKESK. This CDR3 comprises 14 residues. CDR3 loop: CASSQGQPNYGYTF. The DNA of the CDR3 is TGTGCCAGCAGCCAAGGTCAGCCTAACTATGGCTACACCTTC.

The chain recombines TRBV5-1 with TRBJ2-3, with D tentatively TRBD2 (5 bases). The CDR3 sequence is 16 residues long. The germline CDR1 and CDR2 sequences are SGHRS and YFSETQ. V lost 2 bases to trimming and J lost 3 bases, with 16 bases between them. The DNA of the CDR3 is TGCGCCAGCAGCTTTAGTAGAGCTTCGGGAACAGATACGCAGTATTTT. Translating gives CASSFSRASGTDTQYF.

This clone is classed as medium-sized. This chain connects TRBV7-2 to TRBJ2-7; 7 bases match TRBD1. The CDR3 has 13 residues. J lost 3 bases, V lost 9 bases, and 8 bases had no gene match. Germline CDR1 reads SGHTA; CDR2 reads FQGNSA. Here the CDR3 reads CASSTGTLYEQYV. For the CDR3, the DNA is TGTGCCAGTTCGACAGGGACCCTCTACGAGCAGTACGTC.

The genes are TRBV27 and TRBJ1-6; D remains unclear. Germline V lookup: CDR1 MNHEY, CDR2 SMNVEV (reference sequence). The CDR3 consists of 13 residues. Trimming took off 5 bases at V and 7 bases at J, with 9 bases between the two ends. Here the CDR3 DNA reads TGTGCCAGCAGTCGGGCCCCGAATTCACCCCTCCACTTT. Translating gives CASSRAPNSPLHF.

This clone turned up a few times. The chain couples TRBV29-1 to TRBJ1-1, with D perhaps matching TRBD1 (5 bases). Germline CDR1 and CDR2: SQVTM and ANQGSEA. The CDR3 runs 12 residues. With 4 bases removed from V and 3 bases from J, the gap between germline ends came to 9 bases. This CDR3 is CSVARDYTEAFF. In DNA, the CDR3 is TGCAGCGTTGCCAGGGATTACACTGAAGCTTTCTTT.